The 18 T cell receptor beta chains presented below share a single source sample, sequenced in a study of T cells after yellow fever vaccination. A single record per CDR3 protein comes from TCRdb applying MiXCR to the 5' RACE reads. The top ten hold approximately 14% of the sample, which has 510,000 or so distinct CDR3 sequences, approximately 21% seen once. The source material was PBMCs, sampled 15 days after the yellow fever booster vaccination. These TCRs come from a young man who received the YFV17D yellow fever vaccine.

The chain joins TRBV3-1 to TRBJ2-7; 10 nucleotides line up with TRBD2. V gave up 2 bases and J gave up 2 bases; unmatched junction bases: 3. The length of the CDR3 is 15 residues. Germline CDR1 reads LGHDT; CDR2 reads YNNKEL (reference sequence). For the CDR3, the DNA is TGTGCCAGCAGCCAATTAGCGGGAGGTACCTACGAGCAGTACTTC. Its protein is CASSQLAGGTYEQYF.

V usage is TRBV28 and J usage is TRBJ1-4, with unresolved D. The CDR3 runs 14 residues. V was pared by 7 bases and J by 8 bases, with 17 bases between. Germline CDR1 is MDHEN and CDR2 is SYDVKM. The CDR3 region is CASTTTASIEKLFF. The CDR3 DNA reads TGTGCCAGCACCACAACGGCGTCGATCGAAAAACTGTTTTTT.

This clonotype was recorded a few times. This chain joins TRBV5-4 and TRBJ2-5; the D is unclear. Germline-derived CDR1 and CDR2 are SGHNT and YYREEE (reference sequence). This CDR3 has 14 residues. The V gene lost 4 bases and the J gene lost 3 bases, with 13 bases spanning the gap. The CDR3 sequence: CASSVGDRKETQYF. Here the CDR3 DNA reads TGTGCCAGCAGCGTCGGAGATAGGAAAGAGACCCAGTACTTC.

The rearrangement joins TRBV6-5 to TRBJ1-4; no firm D call. The CDR3 has 16 residues. CDR1 and CDR2 from the germline V gene are MNHEY and SVGAGI. With 0 bases removed from V and 0 bases from J, the gap between germline ends came to 8 bases. The CDR3 sequence is CASSYSPEATNEKLFF. DNA for the CDR3: TGTGCCAGCAGTTACTCTCCGGAAGCAACTAATGAAAAACTGTTTTTT.

V and J are TRBV4-3 and TRBJ2-6; 11 nucleotides match TRBD1. Germline CDR1 reads LGHNA; CDR2 reads YSLEER. This CDR3 has 17 residues. V dropped 4 bases and J dropped 3; count of bases not matched to a gene: 5. The CDR3 loop reads CASSPGQGADGANVLTF. The DNA of the CDR3 is TGCGCCAGCAGCCCAGGACAGGGGGCCGATGGGGCCAACGTCCTGACTTTC.

V usage is TRBV29-1 and J usage is TRBJ2-1, with 8 bases fitting TRBD2. CDR3 size: 15 residues. The germline gives CDR1 SQVTM, CDR2 ANQGSEA. After removal of 4 bases from V and 1 base from J, the junction contained 6 bases not matched to a gene. The CDR3 region is CSVVHSGKSYNEQFF. In DNA form, the CDR3 reads TGCAGCGTTGTCCATAGCGGGAAGTCCTACAATGAGCAGTTCTTC.

V gene TRBV20-1 combines with J gene TRBJ2-1; TRBD2 aligns across 9 bases. The germline V gene has CDR1 DFQATT and CDR2 SNEGSKA (reference sequence). The CDR3 runs 14 residues. With V trimmed by 5 bases and J by 6 bases, 8 bases remained unmatched. In nucleotides, the CDR3 is TGCAGTGCTCCGCGGGAGGGAGGGGGCAATGAGCAGTTCTTC. Translation gives CSAPREGGGNEQFF.

J is TRBJ2-1 and V is TRBV20-1; the D call may be TRBD1 or TRBD2 (5 bases each). The germline V gene encodes CDR1 DFQATT and CDR2 SNEGSKA (reference sequence). There are 15 residues in the CDR3. Trimming took off 3 bases at V and 5 bases at J, with 17 bases between the two ends. This chain's CDR3 is CSARENQRGNNEQFF. The CDR3, as DNA: TGCAGTGCTAGGGAGAATCAGAGGGGCAACAATGAGCAGTTCTTC.

This chain connects TRBV7-2 to TRBJ2-7; 13 nucleotides align to TRBD2. Germline V gene data show CDR1 as SGHTA and CDR2 as FQGNSA. The CDR3 consists of 15 residues. V lost 6 bases and J lost 3; bases outside the gene matches: 5. As DNA, the CDR3 is TGTGCCAGCAGGTCGGGACTAGCGGGATACTACGAGCAGTACTTC. Translating it yields CASRSGLAGYYEQYF.

The V call is TRBV29-1, the J call TRBJ1-2; tentative D call: TRBD1 (5 bases). Germline values: CDR1 SQVTM, CDR2 ANQGSEA. CDR3 size: 14 residues. Trimming shortened V by 1 base and J by 6 bases, and 15 bases separated the two germline ends. The chain's CDR3 is CSVEVRTGGDGYTF. The CDR3 bases are TGCAGCGTTGAAGTCAGGACGGGGGGTGATGGCTACACCTTC.

This clonotype was counted only a few times. V is TRBV4-3 and J is TRBJ2-7; TRBD2 matches at 9 bases. The CDR3 has 17 residues. J gave up 7 bases and V 0 bases, and 13 bases lay outside the gene matches. The V gene's germline CDR1 is LGHNA and CDR2 YSLEER. The CDR3 DNA is TGCGCCAGCAGCCAAGATCGGGCGGGAGGGCTCCTTGGGGAGCAGTACTTC. Its protein product is CASSQDRAGGLLGEQYF.

The rearrangement links TRBV29-1 to TRBJ2-7, with D possibly TRBD1 on 5 matching bases. In germline, CDR1 is SQVTM, CDR2 ANQGSEA. V was clipped by 4 bases and J by 3 bases, with 10 bases between them. The CDR3 loop spans 12 amino acids. The CDR3 here is CSVGGRDYEQYF. CDR3 coding DNA: TGCAGCGTTGGGGGCAGAGACTACGAGCAGTACTTC.

The V call is TRBV20-1, the J call TRBJ1-5; 8 bases agree with TRBD1. Germline CDR1 is DFQATT and CDR2 is SNEGSKA (reference sequence). V shed 3 bases, J shed 5 bases, and the junction held 3 bases outside the gene matches. This CDR3 contains 13 residues. The CDR3 bases are TGCAGTGCTAGGGGACAGGCGGATCAGCCCCAGCATTTT. This codes for CSARGQADQPQHF.

This clonotype was counted a few times. The rearrangement links TRBV19 to TRBJ2-1, with D unclear. Trimming shortened V by 4 bases and J by 8 bases, and 12 bases separated the two germline ends. The CDR3 is 13 residues long. CDR1 LNHDA and CDR2 SQIVND come from the germline V gene (reference sequence). In nucleotides, the CDR3 is TGTGCCAGTAGTAGTTTTTTTTGGGATGAGCAGTTCTTC. Its translation: CASSSFFWDEQFF. Variable domain in full (rest from reference TRBV19 and TRBJ2-1): DGGITQSPKYLFRKEGQNVTLSCEQNLNHDAMYWYRQDPGQGLRLIYYSQIVNDFQKGDIAEGYSVSREKKESFPLTVTSAQKNPTAFYLCASSSFFWDEQFFGPGTRLTVL.

This clonotype was recorded at least ten times. The chain couples TRBV7-9 to TRBJ2-7, with D hard to call. CDR3 length equals 12 residues. V lost 1 base and J lost 6, with 7 bases in between. The germline CDR1 and CDR2 sequences are SEHNR and FQNEAQ (reference sequence). The CDR3 nucleotides are TGTGCCAGCAGCTTAGGGGTGGGCGAGCAGTACTTC. Its protein product is CASSLGVGEQYF.

The V call is TRBV3-1, the J call TRBJ1-1; D possibly corresponds to TRBD1 (5 bases). Germline loops: CDR1 LGHDT, CDR2 YNNKEL (reference sequence). Trimming pared 1 base from V and 2 bases from J, leaving 8 bases between. This CDR3 has 14 residues. Written as DNA, the CDR3 is TGTGCCAGCAGCCAAGCAGGGACCAACACTGAAGCTTTCTTT. Its translation is CASSQAGTNTEAFF.

The chain carries TRBV24-1 and TRBJ2-7; D is possibly TRBD1 (5 bases). Per the germline V gene, CDR1 is KGHDR and CDR2 is SFDVKD. The CDR3 contains 15 residues. The V gene lost 2 bases and the J gene lost 4 bases, with 14 bases spanning the gap. The CDR3 DNA is TGTGCCACCAGTGATTCCGCAGGGCAGTCTTACGAGCAGTACTTC. Translation: CATSDSAGQSYEQYF.

Ten or more counts support this clonotype. This chain links TRBV12-5 with TRBJ2-7; D gene unclear. The CDR3 contains 10 residues. Germline-derived CDR1 and CDR2 are LGHNT and FRNRAP. V dropped 7 bases and J dropped 4 bases, with 5 bases sitting between them. The CDR3 region is CASEGYEQYF. The CDR3 DNA follows: TGTGCTAGTGAAGGGTACGAGCAGTACTTC.